The rows below give T cell receptor beta chains drawn from one sample of a study of T-cell memory formation after mild COVID-19. TCRdb reanalysed the 5' RACE reads using MiXCR and keeps one entry per CDR3 protein. This sample yields more than 250,000 distinct CDR3 sequences, of which roughly 16% are seen a single time; roughly 22% belongs to the top ten. Sequenced input: PBMCs or a T cell subset sorted from them (not recorded which). Receptor source: a man between 18 and 29 years old who had mild COVID-19 (a few samples of this study predate the infection). Cell type and time point are not known. The CDR3 runs from the conserved cysteine through the conserved F or W. The D gene is left open where the match is weak. The size of a clone is reported for some rows only, either as once, few or many, or as a class for expanded clones.

v_gene	abundance	d_gene	j_gene	CDR3aa
TRBV12-3/TRBV12-4	-	-	TRBJ2-5	CASSFVYETQYF
TRBV7-2	-	TRBD1	TRBJ1-1	CASSSYRGWTEAFF
TRBV7-9	many	TRBD1	TRBJ1-2	CASSLGGTGEGGYTF
TRBV12-3/TRBV12-4	many	-	TRBJ1-1	CASSLLGAAPNTEAFF
TRBV7-8	-	-	TRBJ1-5	CASSFTGGSGNQPQHF
TRBV12-3/TRBV12-4	-	TRBD2	TRBJ2-5	CASTGGTITQETQYF
TRBV10-2	-	TRBD1	TRBJ2-6	CASSTGTGPSGANVLTF
TRBV18	-	-	TRBJ1-6	CASSYGRDSPLHF
TRBV19	few	-	TRBJ1-1	CASSPTGFQNTEAFF
TRBV7-9	-	TRBD2	TRBJ2-5	CASSSGGTETQYF
TRBV9	-	TRBD2	TRBJ2-3	CASSVGSGGSTSTDTQYF
TRBV12-3/TRBV12-4	few	-	TRBJ2-5	CASSLGRAKETQYF
TRBV11-2	-	-	TRBJ2-5	CASSRHFKETQYF
TRBV5-1	-	-	TRBJ2-3	CASRTGSDTQYF
TRBV7-2	-	-	TRBJ1-2	CASSLGLRHGYTF
TRBV9	few	TRBD2	TRBJ2-5	CASSQGLAGGEYF
TRBV10-3	many	-	TRBJ1-5	CAISVEGGQPQHF
TRBV29-1	-	-	TRBJ1-1	CSVEATDNEAFF
TRBV6-5	few	-	TRBJ2-1	CASIRESGYGINEQFF
TRBV7-9	-	TRBD1	TRBJ1-2	CASSPGPGQGGGYGYTF